Listed here are 24 T cell receptor beta chains from one sample, sequenced in a study of immune characteristics of hereditary and idiopathic chronic pancreatitis. Patients having total pancreatectomy with islet autotransplantation provided the chronic pancreatitis pancreas tissue. The repertoire was sequenced with immunoSEQ multiplex PCR; TCRdb's copy has only in-frame clones and lacks some. The table has approximately 1,500 clones, approximately 80% seen once. Material for sequencing was pancreas tissue with hereditary chronic pancreatitis. Every receptor here comes from a human donor with chronic pancreatitis.

This chain links TRBV7-8 with TRBJ2-6; D not resolved. Trimming cost V 1 base and J 3 bases, with 7 bases left between them. The length of the CDR3 is 15 residues. Germline CDR1 SGHVS, CDR2 FQNEAQ. CDR3 nucleotide sequence: TGTGCCAGCAGCTTAGATAGTGGTGGGGCCAACGTCCTGACTTTC. Translated, it gives CASSLDSGGANVLTF.

Relative to its sample, this clone is large. The chain combines TRBV19 with TRBJ2-7; 8 bases fit TRBD2. The J segment lost 3 bases and the V segment lost 10 bases, leaving 2 bases of the junction unmatched. CDR1 is LNHDA and CDR2 is SQIVND in the germline V gene (reference sequence). This CDR3 region has 11 residues. CDR3 in amino acids: CATGGGYEQYF. The DNA for the CDR3 is TGTGCCACCGGGGGGGGCTACGAGCAGTACTTC.

The rearrangement joins TRBV9 to TRBJ2-2; D gene unclear. The CDR3 has 14 amino acids. Germline-derived CDR1 and CDR2 are SGDLS and YYNGEE. Trimming left V 0 bases short and J 1 base short, with 4 bases between. CDR3 in amino acids: CASSVDVNTGELFF. CDR3 nucleotide sequence: TGTGCCAGCAGCGTAGATGTGAACACCGGGGAGCTGTTTTTT.

The chain recombines TRBV30 with TRBJ2-1, with 11 bases aligning to TRBD2. Germline loops: CDR1 GTSNPN, CDR2 SVGIG (reference sequence). The J segment lost 8 bases and the V segment lost 3 bases, leaving 6 bases of the junction unmatched. This CDR3 comprises 14 residues. The CDR3 DNA reads as TGTGCCTGGAGCATTAGCGGGGGGGCAGATGAGCAGTTCTTC. Its protein is CAWSISGGADEQFF.

The V gene is TRBV11-1, the J gene TRBJ2-7; D gene uncertain. Trimming removed 1 base from V and 3 bases from J, with 4 bases in between. The CDR3 spans 12 residues. Germline assignment: CDR1 SGHAT and CDR2 FQDESV (reference sequence). The CDR3 coding sequence is TGTGCCAGCAGCTTAGACCTCTACGAGCAGTACTTC. This codes for CASSLDLYEQYF.

This rearrangement joins TRBV28 to TRBJ2-6, with a weak D call TRBD2 (6 bases). Germline loops: CDR1 MDHEN, CDR2 SYDVKM. The CDR3 has 16 residues. V shed 5 bases and J shed 0 bases, with 11 bases lying between them. CDR3 bases: TGTGCCAGCAGTGGCGGGGAGACCTCTGGGGCCAACGTCCTGACTTTC. Residues: CASSGGETSGANVLTF. Together with reference TRBV28 and TRBJ2-6, the CDR3 gives the full variable domain: DVKVTQSSRYLVKRTGEKVFLECVQDMDHENMFWYRQDPGLGLRLIYFSYDVKMKEKGDIPEGYSVSREKKERFSLILESASTNQTSMYLCASSGGETSGANVLTFGAGSRLTVL.

This clone was detected a few times. The V and J genes are TRBV24-1 and TRBJ2-3; 7 bases are a match to TRBD1. This CDR3 is 16 amino acids long. CDR1 is KGHDR, CDR2 SFDVKD, per germline. The V and J ends lost 0 bases and 3 bases, in that order; junction bases with no gene match: 5. The DNA of the CDR3 is TGTGCCACCAGTGATTTGTCCCCGACAGGGACAGATACGCAGTATTTT. Its protein is CATSDLSPTGTDTQYF.

The chain employs TRBV6-9 and TRBJ2-3, with D tentatively TRBD1 (6 bases). The germline gives CDR1 MNHGY, CDR2 SVAAGI. The CDR3 extends over 18 amino acids. V was clipped by 5 bases and J by 2 bases, with 23 bases between them. For the CDR3, the DNA is TGTGCCAGCAGTAGAATTAACCCGGGACACCTCTACACAGATACGCAGTATTTT. Its protein product is CASSRINPGHLYTDTQYF.

The rearrangement joins TRBV4-2 to TRBJ2-2; tentative D call: TRBD2 (5 bases). There are 12 residues in the CDR3. Germline CDR1 and CDR2: LGHNA and YNFKEQ. The V and J ends lost 4 bases and 8 bases respectively, with 8 bases between them. CDR3 region: CASSRRGGELFF. CDR3 coding DNA: TGTGCCAGCAGCCGTAGAGGGGGGGAGCTGTTTTTT.

The chain employs TRBV9 and TRBJ2-5; the D gene could be TRBD1 or TRBD2 (7 bases each). CDR1 is SGDLS and CDR2 is YYNGEE in the germline V gene. CDR3 size: 16 residues. The V and J ends lost 0 bases and 5 bases respectively, with 17 bases between them. CDR3 loop: CASSVEGGGGRETQYF. The CDR3 DNA reads TGTGCCAGCAGCGTAGAGGGGGGAGGGGGCCGTGAGACCCAGTACTTC.

The CDR3 loop is CASSTGGGNTEAFF. CDR3 DNA: TGTGCCAGTAGTACGGGGGGCGGGAACACTGAAGCTTTCTTT. The V call is TRBV19, the J call TRBJ1-1, with D possibly TRBD1 on 6 matching bases. The CDR3 is 14 residues long. Germline V gene data show CDR1 as LNHDA and CDR2 as SQIVND (reference sequence). V was clipped by 4 bases and J by 1 base, with 10 bases between them. The full variable domain, with the rest looked up from reference TRBV19 and TRBJ1-1, is DGGITQSPKYLFRKEGQNVTLSCEQNLNHDAMYWYRQDPGQGLRLIYYSQIVNDFQKGDIAEGYSVSREKKESFPLTVTSAQKNPTAFYLCASSTGGGNTEAFFGQGTRLTVV.

This clone has just a few counts. J is TRBJ2-5 and V is TRBV2, with D perhaps matching TRBD2 (6 bases). V was cut by 5 bases and J by 1 base, with 11 bases left in between. Germline CDR1 SNHLY, CDR2 FYNNEI. The CDR3 loop spans 14 amino acids. The CDR3 nucleotides read TGTGCCAGCAGTCTACGACTAGTCCAAGAGACCCAGTACTTC. It translates to CASSLRLVQETQYF.

V and J are TRBV6-4 and TRBJ2-3; 12 bases agree with TRBD1. Germline V gives CDR1 MRHNA, CDR2 SNTAGT. V shed 4 bases and J 1 base; nucleotides not matched to a gene: 3. CDR3 length: 16 residues. The CDR3 region is CASSGGTGGGTDTQYF. The CDR3 region has the DNA TGTGCCAGCAGTGGCGGGACAGGGGGCGGCACAGATACGCAGTATTTT.

The chain links TRBV5-1 to TRBJ2-3; 8 nucleotides match TRBD1. Germline CDR1 and CDR2: SGHRS and YFSETQ. CDR3 length: 16 amino acids. Trimming cost V 4 bases and J 1 base; bases outside gene matches: 8. The chain's CDR3 is CASSRGPGQGTDTQYF. The CDR3 region has the DNA TGCGCCAGCAGCCGGGGACCGGGACAGGGCACAGATACGCAGTATTTT.

This clone was counted a single time. The rearrangement joins TRBV7-8 to TRBJ2-1; D not resolved. Trimming took 3 bases from V and 14 from J, leaving 17 bases between them. The germline V gene encodes CDR1 SGHVS and CDR2 FQNEAQ. This CDR3 has 13 amino acids. The CDR3 DNA sequence: TGTGCCAGCAGCTTCGACTCGATAGCCTCGGAGTTCTTC. Translating gives CASSFDSIASEFF.

The chain uses TRBV7-2 and TRBJ2-7, with 8 bases fitting TRBD2. Germline loops: CDR1 SGHTA, CDR2 FQGNSA. Unmatched junction bases numbered 10, after V lost 4 bases and J lost 5 bases. The CDR3 extends over 15 amino acids. The CDR3 here is CASSSLRGATDEQYF. The DNA for the CDR3 is TGTGCCAGCAGCTCCCTGCGGGGGGCCACTGACGAGCAGTACTTC.

The chain combines TRBV7-9 with TRBJ1-4, with D tentatively TRBD1 (5 bases). The CDR3 totals 17 residues. Deletions cut 5 bases from V and 0 bases from J, with 16 bases between. Germline V gene lookup returns CDR1 SEHNR and CDR2 FQNEAQ (reference sequence). The DNA of the CDR3 is TGTGCCAGCAGCGACCGGGGGGTTGGAGCAACTAATGAAAAACTGTTTTTT. Translation gives CASSDRGVGATNEKLFF.

V usage is TRBV5-1 and J usage is TRBJ2-7; the match to TRBD1 covers 7 bases. J gave up 6 bases and V 3 bases, and 6 bases lay outside the gene matches. Germline CDR1 is SGHRS and CDR2 is YFSETQ. The CDR3 covers 13 residues. The CDR3 region is CASSWGTEGEQYF. The CDR3 DNA reads TGCGCCAGCAGCTGGGGGACAGAAGGCGAGCAGTACTTC.

CDR3 sequence reads: CASSLNTDYYEQYF. CDR3 in DNA: TGTGCCAGCAGCTTAAACACTGACTACTACGAGCAGTACTTC. The gene calls are TRBV7-9 and TRBJ2-7; D may be TRBD2 (5 bases). This CDR3 comprises 14 residues. V lost 2 bases and J lost 3, with 11 bases in between. Germline assignment: CDR1 SEHNR and CDR2 FQNEAQ (reference sequence).

The chain joins TRBV7-8 to TRBJ2-7; 12 nucleotides align to TRBD2. Germline CDR1 reads SGHVS; CDR2 reads FQNEAQ. V gave up 0 bases and J gave up 2 bases; unmatched junction bases: 2. There are 16 residues in the CDR3. The CDR3 nucleotides are TGTGCCAGCAGCTTAGCTCCTAGCGGGGGGGCCTACGAGCAGTACTTC. Translating gives CASSLAPSGGAYEQYF. The full variable domain, in which reference TRBV7-8 and TRBJ2-7 provide the parts outside the CDR3, is GAGVSQSPRYKVAKRGQDVALRCDPISGHVSLFWYQQALGQGPEFLTYFQNEAQLDKSGLPSDRFFAERPEGSVSTLKIQRTQQEDSAVYLCASSLAPSGGAYEQYFGPGTRLTVT.

The V and J genes are TRBV4-3 and TRBJ2-7, with D perhaps being TRBD1 or TRBD2 (5 bases each). Germline V CDR1 and CDR2: LGHNA, YSLEER. This CDR3 comprises 15 residues. With 0 bases removed from V and 1 base from J, the gap between germline ends came to 10 bases. The CDR3: CASSQDPGPSYEQYF. CDR3 bases: TGCGCCAGCAGCCAAGATCCGGGACCGTCCTACGAGCAGTACTTC.

This clone was counted once. The chain links TRBV7-8 to TRBJ2-3; 9 nucleotides line up with TRBD2. From germline, CDR1 is SGHVS and CDR2 FQNEAQ. The J segment lost 2 bases and the V segment lost 5 bases, leaving 8 bases of the junction unmatched. The CDR3 covers 16 residues. The CDR3 nucleotides are TGTGCCAGCAGCACCTCTGGCGGGGGGGCCACAGATACGCAGTATTTT. Amino acids: CASSTSGGGATDTQYF.

The chain carries TRBV3-1 (or the pseudogene TRBV3-2) and TRBJ1-6; D perhaps matches TRBD1 (5 bases). The CDR3 consists of 13 residues. Germline V gives CDR1 LGHDT, CDR2 YNNKEL (reference sequence). The V end was cut by 6 bases, the J end by 5 bases, with 8 bases between. The CDR3 DNA sequence: TGTGCCAGCAGAAGGGGAAATAATTCACCCCTCCACTTT. It specifies CASRRGNNSPLHF.

This sequence joins TRBV18 and TRBJ2-2; D gene uncertain. The CDR3 totals 15 residues. The V and J ends lost 3 bases and 0 bases respectively, with 8 bases between them. Germline V gene sequence: CDR1 KGHSH, CDR2 LQKENI. For the CDR3, the DNA is TGTGCCAGCTCACCCACAAGGTCGAACACCGGGGAGCTGTTTTTT. It encodes CASSPTRSNTGELFF.